This T cell receptor (beta chain) was sequenced during a study of blood T cell repertoires in COVID-19. Study details: From the United States, Italy and Spain came samples of acute and convalescent COVID-19.

Authors' analysis steps: The assay estimated nucleated cells by amplifying reference gene primers. Here immunoSEQ multiplex PCR was the method, and the copy in TCRdb shows in-frame clones only, minus some. V and J calls and clone size are those listed in that table; D and trimming were worked out from the DNA. The table shows about 140,000 clones, with 70% to 80% occurring only once. There are a few counts of this clone. V lost 0 bases and J lost 5, with 16 bases in between. The CDR3 length is 17 residues. Germline assignment: CDR1 LGHDT and CDR2 YNNKEL (reference sequence). The clonotype comes from a man in his 60s with acute or convalescent COVID-19. The J gene is TRBJ2-2, the V gene TRBV3-1 (or the pseudogene TRBV3-2), with D perhaps TRBD2 (6 bases). The sequenced material came from peripheral blood. Here the CDR3 reads CASSQDLPGVRTGELFF. The CDR3 nucleotides are TGTGCCAGCAGCCAAGATCTTCCGGGAGTTCGTACCGGGGAGCTGTTTTTT.